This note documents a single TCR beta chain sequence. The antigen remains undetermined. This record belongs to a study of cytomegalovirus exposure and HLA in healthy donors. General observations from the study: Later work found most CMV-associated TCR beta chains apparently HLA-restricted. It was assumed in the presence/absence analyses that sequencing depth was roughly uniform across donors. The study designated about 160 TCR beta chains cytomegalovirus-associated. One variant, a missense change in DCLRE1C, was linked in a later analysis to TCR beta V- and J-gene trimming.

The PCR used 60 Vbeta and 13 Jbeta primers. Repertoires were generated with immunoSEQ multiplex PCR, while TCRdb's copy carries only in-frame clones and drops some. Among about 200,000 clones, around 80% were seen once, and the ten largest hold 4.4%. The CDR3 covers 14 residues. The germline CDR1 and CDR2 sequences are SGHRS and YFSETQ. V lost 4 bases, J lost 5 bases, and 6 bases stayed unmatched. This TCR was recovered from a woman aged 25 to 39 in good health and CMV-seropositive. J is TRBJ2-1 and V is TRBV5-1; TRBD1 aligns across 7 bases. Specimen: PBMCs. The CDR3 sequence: CASSEGQTNNEQFF. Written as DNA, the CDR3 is TGCGCCAGCAGCGAGGGACAGACGAACAATGAGCAGTTCTTC.